The 25 T cell receptor beta chains given below trace back to one sample, sequenced in a study of long-term antiretroviral therapy in people with HIV. They ran version v3.0 of the immunoSEQ assay at survey level. Repertoires were generated with immunoSEQ multiplex PCR, while TCRdb's copy carries only in-frame clones and drops some. The sample includes under 30,000 clones, approximately 86% seen only once; the top ten take 8.4%. Sequencing was performed on unsorted PBMCs, taken 3 years after starting antiretroviral therapy. The receptor source for this set is a man aged 40-50 years with HIV.

This clone was counted between two and nine times. The chain is built from TRBV15 and TRBJ1-2, with D perhaps TRBD1 (5 bases). Germline loops: CDR1 LNHNV, CDR2 YYDKDF (reference sequence). CDR3 length equals 14 residues. With 2 bases removed from V and 1 base from J, the gap between germline ends came to 8 bases. CDR3 region: CATSRMGGNYGYTF. As DNA, the CDR3 is TGTGCCACCAGCAGAATGGGGGGTAACTATGGCTACACCTTC.

This clone was observed a single time. The chain combines TRBV30 with TRBJ1-1; D might be TRBD1 (6 bases). CDR3 length equals 11 residues. Germline CDR1 is GTSNPN and CDR2 is SVGIG (reference sequence). Trimming shortened V by 4 bases and J by 8 bases, and 11 bases separated the two germline ends. In nucleotides, the CDR3 is TGTGCCTGGATTCAGGGGAGGGAAGCTTTCTTT. Protein: CAWIQGREAFF.

The rearrangement links TRBV19 to TRBJ1-5, with D uncertain. Trimming shortened V by 2 bases and J by 1 base, and 9 bases separated the two germline ends. The germline gives CDR1 LNHDA, CDR2 SQIVND (reference sequence). The CDR3 length is 15 residues. In DNA, the CDR3 is TGTGCCAGTAGTATATTCGGACGGAGCAATCAGCCCCAGCATTTT. Protein: CASSIFGRSNQPQHF.

The V and J genes are TRBV7-9 and TRBJ2-7; TRBD2 is a possible D gene (6 bases). Per the germline V gene, CDR1 is SEHNR and CDR2 is FQNEAQ (reference sequence). The CDR3 sequence is 13 residues long. V lost 4 bases, J lost 7 bases, and 14 bases lay in between. The CDR3 nucleotides read TGTGCCAGCAGCTCCTTTGTAGGGAGGGAGCAGTACTTC. Protein: CASSSFVGREQYF.

The J gene is TRBJ2-7, the V gene TRBV19; 10 bases align to TRBD1. Trimming removed 5 bases from V and 7 bases from J; junction bases left unmatched: 8. In germline, CDR1 is LNHDA, CDR2 SQIVND (reference sequence). The CDR3 consists of 14 residues. The CDR3 spells CASSPRQGAGEQYF. The CDR3 nucleotides are TGTGCCAGTAGTCCTCGACAGGGGGCGGGGGAGCAGTACTTC.

The chain uses TRBV27 and TRBJ1-2, with no clear D. CDR3 size: 17 residues. The V and J ends lost 5 bases and 2 bases respectively, with 21 bases between them. Germline values: CDR1 MNHEY, CDR2 SMNVEV (reference sequence). The CDR3 spells CASSQNPSVTTNYGYTF. The CDR3 bases are TGTGCCAGCAGTCAAAACCCGTCGGTCACAACCAACTATGGCTACACCTTC.

This clone came up once. V and J are TRBV5-8 and TRBJ2-1, with D perhaps given as TRBD1 or TRBD2 (5 bases each). The CDR3 extends over 16 amino acids. Trimming left V 5 bases short and J 3 bases short, with 18 bases between. Germline CDR1 is SGHTS and CDR2 is YDEGEE. CDR3 nucleotide sequence: TGTGCCAGCAGTTCTCTAGGGACCCGGGTCTACAATGAGCAGTTCTTC. Translated, it gives CASSSLGTRVYNEQFF. Full variable domain (rest looked up from reference TRBV5-8 and TRBJ2-1): EAGVTQSPTHLIKTRGQQATLRCSPISGHTSVYWYQQALGLGLQFLLWYDEGEERNRGNFPPRFSGRQFPNYSSELNVNALELEDSALYLCASSSLGTRVYNEQFFGPGTRLTVL.

This rearrangement joins TRBV5-1 to TRBJ2-1; 11 bases align to TRBD2. This CDR3 is 17 amino acids long. Looked up from germline, CDR1 is SGHRS and CDR2 is YFSETQ. The V and J ends lost 4 bases and 6 bases, in that order; junction bases with no gene match: 12. The CDR3 region has the DNA TGCGCCAGCAGCGCGACCCCACTAGCGGGAGTGGGCAATGAGCAGTTCTTC. Protein sequence: CASSATPLAGVGNEQFF.

The CDR3 bases are TGTGCCAGCAGTTTATCGAGGGACAGCGAAGCTTTCTTT. Residues: CASSLSRDSEAFF. The J gene is TRBJ1-1, the V gene TRBV27; 7 nucleotides align to TRBD1. This CDR3 region has 13 residues. The germline V gene has CDR1 MNHEY and CDR2 SMNVEV (reference sequence). Unmatched junction bases numbered 3, after V lost 0 bases and J lost 8 bases.

This clone has just one count. The gene calls are TRBV29-1 and TRBJ2-7; TRBD1 matches 7 bases. The CDR3 runs 12 residues. Germline CDR1 and CDR2: SQVTM and ANQGSEA. Losses at the gene ends were 5 bases for V and 3 bases for J; bases not matched to a gene: 4. The CDR3, as DNA: TGCAGCGTTCGAGGGGGCCACTACGAGCAGTACTTC. Protein sequence: CSVRGGHYEQYF.

The chain carries TRBV30 and TRBJ2-7; D uncertain. Per the germline V gene, CDR1 is GTSNPN and CDR2 is SVGIG (reference sequence). V gave up 1 base and J gave up 1 base, with 2 bases separating them. The CDR3 spans 11 residues. The CDR3 DNA reads TGTGCCTGGAGTGGGTCCTACGAGCAGTACTTC. Translating it yields CAWSGSYEQYF.

This rearrangement joins TRBV4-2 to TRBJ2-7; D is unclear. Trimming shortened V by 0 bases and J by 2 bases, and 11 bases separated the two germline ends. The CDR3 is made up of 15 amino acids. Germline assignment: CDR1 LGHNA and CDR2 YNFKEQ. CDR3 sequence: CASSQEITGTYEQYF. DNA for the CDR3: TGTGCCAGCAGCCAAGAAATCACGGGTACCTACGAGCAGTACTTC.

J is TRBJ1-2 and V is TRBV5-6, with D possibly TRBD1 on 6 matching bases. The CDR3 is 16 residues long. Trimming took off 1 base at V and 1 base at J, with 14 bases between the two ends. Germline V gives CDR1 SGHDT, CDR2 YYEEEE. CDR3 coding DNA: TGTGCCAGCAGCTTGTGGGGGCTACAGGATAACTATGGCTACACCTTC. This encodes CASSLWGLQDNYGYTF.

V usage is TRBV7-3 and J usage is TRBJ1-1, with D hard to call. Trimming cost V 2 bases and J 5 bases, with 12 bases left between them. Per germline, CDR1 SGHTA and CDR2 FQGTGA. The CDR3 is made up of 14 amino acids. This chain's CDR3 is CASSLGAAGTEAFF. In nucleotides, the CDR3 is TGTGCCAGCAGCTTAGGTGCAGCGGGAACTGAAGCTTTCTTT. Complete variable domain (other parts from reference TRBV7-3 and TRBJ1-1): GAGVSQTPSNKVTEKGKYVELRCDPISGHTALYWYRQSLGQGPEFLIYFQGTGAADDSGLPNDRFFAVRPEGSVSTLKIQRTERGDSAVYLCASSLGAAGTEAFFGQGTRLTVV.

This chain joins TRBV7-9 and TRBJ2-1; TRBD2 matches 8 bases. The CDR3 loop spans 15 amino acids. Germline V gene sequence: CDR1 SEHNR, CDR2 FQNEAQ (reference sequence). The J segment lost 4 bases and the V segment lost 4 bases, leaving 6 bases of the junction unmatched. CDR3 region: CASSSRGGLYNEQFF. CDR3 coding DNA: TGTGCCAGCAGCTCACGGGGGGGCTTATACAATGAGCAGTTCTTC.

The chain uses TRBV6-4 and TRBJ2-6; 7 bases agree with TRBD1. This CDR3 is 15 amino acids long. Germline V gene lookup returns CDR1 MRHNA and CDR2 SNTAGT. Germline trimming cut 3 bases from V and 1 base from J; bases unmatched to any gene: 0. CDR3 residues: CASSEQGSGANVLTF. CDR3 in DNA: TGTGCCAGCAGTGAACAGGGGTCTGGGGCCAACGTCCTGACTTTC.

This chain joins TRBV19 and TRBJ1-5, with TRBD1 matching over 8 bases. Germline CDR1 LNHDA, CDR2 SQIVND (reference sequence). Losses at the gene ends were 3 bases for V and 6 bases for J; bases not matched to a gene: 7. There are 15 residues in the CDR3. The CDR3 reads CASSIWQGASQPQHF. CDR3 DNA: TGTGCCAGTAGTATTTGGCAGGGGGCCAGTCAGCCCCAGCATTTT.

The genes are TRBV19 and TRBJ2-3, with TRBD2 matching over 13 bases. Unmatched junction bases numbered 2, after V lost 9 bases and J lost 5 bases. The CDR3 runs 13 residues. Germline CDR1 and CDR2: LNHDA and SQIVND (reference sequence). CDR3 sequence: CASGLAGVDTQYF. CDR3 DNA: TGTGCCAGCGGACTAGCGGGAGTAGATACGCAGTATTTT.

The chain recombines TRBV6-6 with TRBJ2-1; 10 positions agree with TRBD1. The CDR3 length is 14 residues. Germline CDR1 is MNHNY and CDR2 is SVGAGI (reference sequence). J gave up 7 bases and V 2 bases, and 2 bases lay outside the gene matches. The CDR3 protein is CASSYGTGANEQFF. The CDR3 bases are TGTGCCAGCAGTTACGGGACAGGGGCTAATGAGCAGTTCTTC.

The chain carries TRBV7-9 and TRBJ1-4, with 7 bases fitting TRBD1. Germline trimming cut 1 base from V and 4 bases from J; bases unmatched to any gene: 3. Per the germline V gene, CDR1 is SEHNR and CDR2 is FQNEAQ (reference sequence). The CDR3 has 15 amino acids. In DNA, the CDR3 is TGTGCCAGCAGCTTAGTGGGACAGATTAATGAAAAACTGTTTTTT. This sequence encodes CASSLVGQINEKLFF.

The CDR3 spells CSARVVDGYTF. The CDR3 DNA reads as TGCAGTGCTAGAGTGGTAGACGGCTACACCTTC. V is TRBV20-1 and J is TRBJ1-2; no definite D call. The CDR3 is 11 amino acids. The ends were cut back, 1 base at V and 8 bases at J, with 8 bases in the middle. Germline CDR1 reads DFQATT; CDR2 reads SNEGSKA (reference sequence).

This chain joins TRBV6-6 and TRBJ1-1; 8 bases align to TRBD1. V lost 5 bases, J lost 1 base, and 6 bases stayed unmatched. This CDR3 is built from 15 residues. Germline-derived CDR1 and CDR2 are MNHNY and SVGAGI (reference sequence). CDR3 amino acids: CASSDQGAQNTEAFF. In DNA form, the CDR3 reads TGTGCCAGCAGTGACCAGGGGGCGCAGAACACTGAAGCTTTCTTT.

The chain recombines TRBV7-9 with TRBJ2-3, with D perhaps matching TRBD1 or TRBD2 (5 bases each). CDR1 is SEHNR and CDR2 is FQNEAQ in the germline V gene (reference sequence). Trimming cost V 4 bases and J 6 bases, with 17 bases left between them. The CDR3 is 15 amino acids. The chain's CDR3 is CASSYQGWDRDTQYF. The CDR3 DNA is TGTGCCAGCAGCTATCAAGGGTGGGACCGTGATACGCAGTATTTT. Full variable domain (rest looked up from reference TRBV7-9 and TRBJ2-3): DTGVSQNPRHKITKRGQNVTFRCDPISEHNRLYWYRQTLGQGPEFLTYFQNEAQLEKSRLLSDRFSAERPKGSFSTLEIQRTEQGDSAMYLCASSYQGWDRDTQYFGPGTRLTVL.

The CDR3 nucleotides read TGTGCCAGTTCCATAGGGACAGGGCGAACCTACGAGCAGTACTTC. Protein: CASSIGTGRTYEQYF. This sequence joins TRBV6-1 and TRBJ2-7, with 9 positions matching TRBD1. Germline CDR1 reads MNHNS; CDR2 reads SASEGT. This CDR3 comprises 15 residues. The V gene end was trimmed by 9 bases and the J gene end by 2 bases; junction bases not matched to a gene: 11.

The gene calls are TRBV19 and TRBJ2-5, with D tentatively TRBD1 (5 bases). This CDR3 contains 16 residues. CDR1 LNHDA and CDR2 SQIVND come from the germline V gene (reference sequence). V was cut by 5 bases and J by 1 base, with 17 bases left in between. The CDR3 loop reads CASSVGKTAVQETQYF. As DNA, the CDR3 is TGTGCCAGTAGTGTTGGGAAGACAGCAGTCCAAGAGACCCAGTACTTC.